The rows below give T cell receptor beta chains drawn from one sample of a study of cytomegalovirus exposure and HLA in healthy donors. Profiling relied on immunoSEQ multiplex PCR, and the TCRdb table lists in-frame clones only, not all of them. The top ten clones hold about 0.8% of a sample with a few hundred thousand clones, roughly 90% of them seen once. The specimen was PBMCs. The receptor source for this set is a woman under 30 in good health and CMV-seronegative. The CDR3 runs from the conserved cysteine through the conserved F or W. A D gene is named only where the DNA matches it firmly. Rows may omit the clone size; those that give it use once, few, many or a size class.

TRBD2 TRBJ2-5 TRBV11-2 NA CASSILTSGSEETQYF TGTGCCAGCAGCATCTTGACTAGCGGGAGCGAAGAGACCCAGTACTTC
NA TRBJ1-5 TRBV5-6 NA CASSKGVDRYNQPQHF TGTGCCAGCAGCAAGGGGGTAGACAGGTACAATCAGCCCCAGCATTTT
TRBD1 TRBJ2-3 TRBV5-1 NA CASSWGQGSKDTQYF TGCGCCAGCAGCTGGGGACAGGGATCGAAGGATACGCAGTATTTT
TRBD2 TRBJ2-1 TRBV6-4 NA CASSDSFLAGVEQFF TGTGCCAGCAGTGACTCATTTCTAGCGGGAGTTGAGCAGTTCTTC
TRBD2 TRBJ2-7 TRBV28 NA CASSPELAGAYEQYF TGTGCCAGCAGCCCAGAACTAGCGGGGGCCTACGAGCAGTACTTC
NA TRBJ1-4 TRBV5-1 NA CASSWQSNEKLFF TGCGCCAGCAGCTGGCAGTCTAATGAAAAACTGTTTTTT
NA TRBJ2-7 TRBV13 few CASSTTGESYEQYF TGTGCCAGCAGCACCACCGGGGAGTCCTACGAGCAGTACTTC
TRBD2 TRBJ2-5 TRBV6-1 NA CASSGIAGGQETQYF TGTGCCAGCAGTGGAATAGCGGGAGGGCAAGAGACCCAGTACTTC
NA TRBJ2-7 TRBV28 NA CASSPGSYEQYF TGTGCCAGCAGCCCGGGCTCCTACGAGCAGTACTTC
NA TRBJ1-2 TRBV19 NA CASSMGRALYGYTF TGTGCCAGTAGTATGGGCAGGGCGCTCTATGGCTACACCTTC
TRBD2 TRBJ2-1 TRBV19 NA CASSMGGLAGDEQFF TGTGCCAGTAGTATGGGAGGGCTAGCGGGGGATGAGCAGTTCTTC
NA TRBJ1-4 TRBV7-8 NA CASSLGGQSTNEKLFF TGTGCCAGCAGCTTAGGAGGACAGTCAACTAATGAAAAACTGTTTTTT
NA TRBJ1-1 TRBV2 NA CASSDQGSEAFF TGTGCCAGCAGTGATCAGGGCTCGGAAGCTTTCTTT
NA TRBJ1-3 TRBV6-6 NA CASRGGNTIYF TGTGCCAGCAGGGGCGGAAACACCATATATTTT
TRBD2 TRBJ2-2 TRBV9 NA CASRPSGRVDTGELFF TGTGCCAGCAGGCCTAGCGGGAGGGTGGACACCGGGGAGCTGTTTTTT
TRBD1 TRBJ2-1 TRBV11-2 NA CASTTTGDNEQFF TGTGCCAGCACCACGACAGGGGACAATGAGCAGTTCTTC
NA TRBJ2-1 TRBV11-2 NA CASSPGTHNEQFF TGTGCCAGCAGCCCCGGGACTCACAATGAGCAGTTCTTC
TRBD2 TRBJ2-1 TRBV7-9 NA CASSLGLAASNEQFF TGTGCCAGCAGCTTGGGGCTAGCGGCCTCCAATGAGCAGTTCTTC
NA TRBJ1-2 TRBV7-7 NA CASSLPGQYYGYTF TGTGCTAGCAGCTTACCCGGACAGTACTATGGCTACACCTTC
TRBD1 TRBJ2-7 TRBV18 many CASSAGTGFVGYEQYF TGTGCCAGCTCGGCCGGGACAGGGTTTGTTGGCTACGAGCAGTACTTC
NA TRBJ2-1 TRBV15 NA CATSRGESGHLYNEQFF TGTGCCACCAGCAGAGGAGAATCGGGACACCTGTACAATGAGCAGTTCTTC
TRBD2 TRBJ2-1 TRBV29-1 NA CSAAGLAGVVEQFF TGCAGCGCCGCCGGACTAGCGGGAGTGGTTGAGCAGTTCTTC
NA TRBJ2-2 TRBV30 NA CAWSDELAGELFF TGTGCCTGGAGTGATGAGTTAGCCGGGGAGCTGTTTTTT
TRBD2 TRBJ2-1 TRBV2 NA CATTLAGGPYEQFF TGTGCCACGACCCTAGCGGGAGGGCCCTATGAGCAGTTCTTC
NA TRBJ1-2 TRBV6-5 NA CASSYSSQGRAGYTF TGTGCCAGCAGTTACTCGTCACAGGGAAGGGCTGGCTACACCTTC
NA TRBJ2-7 TRBV16 NA CASSQSLGRRDRHEQYF TGTGCCAGCAGCCAATCGCTCGGCAGGAGGGACAGACACGAGCAGTACTTC
NA TRBJ2-2 TRBV7-9 once CASSPRRNGELFF TGTGCCAGCAGCCCGCGCCGGAACGGGGAGCTGTTTTTT
TRBD1 TRBJ2-7 TRBV5-1 NA CASSRTGDEQYF TGCGCCAGCAGCAGGACAGGGGACGAGCAGTACTTC
NA TRBJ2-3 TRBV4-2 NA CASSPGGAVSTDTQYF TGTGCCAGCAGCCCGGGCGGGGCGGTATCCACAGATACGCAGTATTTT
NA TRBJ1-2 TRBV6-5 NA CASTDTPLNYGYTF TGTGCCAGCACCGACACACCTCTGAACTATGGCTACACCTTC
NA TRBJ2-1 TRBV9 NA CASSVVSNSGNEQFF TGTGCCAGCAGCGTAGTGTCTAATAGCGGAAATGAGCAGTTCTTC
TRBD1 TRBJ1-2 TRBV30 NA CAWSSGQGGYGYTF TGTGCCTGGAGTTCGGGACAGGGGGGATATGGCTACACCTTC
TRBD1 TRBJ2-7 TRBV6-6 NA CASSYPDRGTYEQYF TGTGCCAGCAGTTACCCGGACAGGGGTACCTACGAGCAGTACTTC
TRBD2 TRBJ2-5 TRBV5-4 NA CASSLGLAGEWARETQYF TGTGCCAGCAGCTTGGGTCTAGCGGGAGAATGGGCTAGGGAGACCCAGTACTTC
TRBD1 TRBJ2-7 TRBV27 NA CASRGGASGNEQYF TGTGCCAGCCGAGGGGGCGCCTCGGGGAACGAGCAGTACTTC
TRBD1 TRBJ1-2 TRBV27 NA CASSYLGTGDGYTF TGTGCCAGCAGCTACCTAGGGACAGGTGATGGCTACACCTTC
NA TRBJ2-7 TRBV6-5 NA CASSYSRLDGYEQYF TGTGCCAGCAGTTACTCACGGCTAGACGGGTACGAGCAGTACTTC
NA TRBJ2-7 TRBV18 NA CASSPPTAYEQYF TGTGCCAGCTCACCCCCGACAGCATACGAGCAGTACTTC
TRBD1 TRBJ2-7 TRBV6-5 NA CASSYTGTGGYEQYF TGTGCCAGCAGTTACACCGGGACAGGGGGATACGAGCAGTACTTC
NA TRBJ2-1 TRBV29-1 NA CSAIGRSGGNEQFF TGCAGCGCAATTGGGAGATCAGGTGGCAATGAGCAGTTCTTC
TRBD2 TRBJ2-2 TRBV27 once CASYSGMGTGELFF TGTGCCAGCTATAGCGGGATGGGCACCGGGGAGCTGTTTTTT
TRBD2 TRBJ2-7 TRBV7-8 few CASSFLAGAYEQYF TGTGCCAGCAGCTTCCTAGCGGGGGCCTACGAGCAGTACTTC
NA TRBJ1-1 TRBV27 NA CASRFSSEGANTEAFF TGTGCCAGCCGATTCTCCTCCGAAGGGGCGAACACTGAAGCTTTCTTT
NA TRBJ1-1 TRBV9 NA CASSEDGRTEAFF TGTGCCAGCAGCGAGGATGGGAGGACTGAAGCTTTCTTT
TRBD2 TRBJ2-7 TRBV19 NA CASSMGAGGSYEQYF TGTGCCAGTAGTATGGGAGCGGGAGGCTCCTACGAGCAGTACTTC
NA TRBJ2-7 TRBV18 NA CASSPGQALLNEQYF TGTGCCAGCTCACCAGGGCAGGCTTTATTAAACGAGCAGTACTTC
TRBD1 TRBJ2-2 TRBV10-3 NA CAIRGTVNTGELFF TGTGCCATCAGGGGGACAGTTAACACCGGGGAGCTGTTTTTT
NA TRBJ2-5 TRBV6-6 NA CASSYSAGVKTQYF TGTGCCAGCAGTTACTCGGCCGGGGTGAAGACCCAGTACTTC